Listed here are 3 T cell receptor beta chains from one sample, sequenced in a study of cytomegalovirus exposure and HLA in healthy donors listed by TCRdb under 2017. Library method: the immunoSEQ multiplex PCR assay. In TCRdb, the immuneACCESS table is reduced to in-frame sequences with V and J assigned. These tables do not hold every clone; where another copy was compared, an unresolved V gene accounts for under half, and the others remain unexplained. Across this sample there are a few hundred thousand clones, with around 86% seen only once. The ten biggest clones cover about 0.8% of the sample. The specimen was PBMCs. Receptor source: a woman aged 18-30 years in good health and CMV-seronegative.

In this sample, this clone turned up once. The chain links TRBV7-2 to TRBJ2-7, with TRBD2 matching over 7 bases. This CDR3 comprises 16 residues. The germline gives CDR1 SGHTA, CDR2 FQGNSA. The V gene end was trimmed by 5 bases and the J gene end by 3 bases; junction bases not matched to a gene: 13. In DNA, the CDR3 is TGTGCCAGCAGCGGGCGGGGAGGGGCAGTTAGCTACGAGCAGTACTTC. Amino acid sequence: CASSGRGGAVSYEQYF.

The rearrangement links TRBV4-1 to TRBJ2-7, with D unclear. V gave up 4 bases and J gave up 3 bases, with 22 bases separating them. The V gene's germline CDR1 is MGHRA and CDR2 YSYEKL. This CDR3 comprises 17 residues. The CDR3 protein is CASSPRHHPTQYYEQYF. The CDR3 DNA reads TGCGCCAGCAGCCCCCGACATCACCCGACCCAATACTACGAGCAGTACTTC.

The J gene is TRBJ2-1, the V gene TRBV2; 10 positions match TRBD1. Looked up from germline, CDR1 is SNHLY and CDR2 is FYNNEI. V dropped 3 bases and J dropped 9; count of bases not matched to a gene: 11. CDR3 length: 16 residues. CDR3 in DNA: TGTGCCAGCAGTGACGCCGGGACAGGGGACTCTGCTGAGCAGTTCTTC. Amino acid sequence: CASSDAGTGDSAEQFF. Using reference TRBV2 and TRBJ2-1 for the parts outside the CDR3, the full variable domain is EPEVTQTPSHQVTQMGQEVILRCVPISNHLYFYWYRQILGQKVEFLVSFYNNEISEKSEIFDDQFSVERPDGSNFTLKIRSTKLEDSAMYFCASSDAGTGDSAEQFFGPGTRLTVL.